Listed below are T cell receptor beta chains from one sample, sequenced in a study of blood T cell repertoires in COVID-19. Here immunoSEQ multiplex PCR was the method, and the copy in TCRdb shows in-frame clones only, minus some. The sample includes around 180,000 clones, approximately 85% seen only once; the top ten take less than 8%. Sample: peripheral blood. Every receptor here comes from a man aged 80 or over with COVID-19, enrolled during active disease. The CDR3 runs from the conserved cysteine through the conserved F or W. D genes are given only for firm matches. Some rows have no size entry. The others give once, few or many, or a class for an expanded clone.

>TRBV5-1|TRBJ2-5|.|TRBD1
TGCGCCAGCAGCTTGCCAGGGGGCGGAGAGACCCAGTACTTC
CASSLPGGGETQYF
>TRBV9|TRBJ2-2|once|TRBD1
TGTGCCAGCAGCGCCCGGGGACAGATTTTGACGAACACCGGGGAGCTGTTTTTT
CASSARGQILTNTGELFF
>TRBV9|TRBJ2-5|once|.
TGTGCCAGCAGCTTTCCGGGGGACAGCCAAGAGACCCAGTACTTC
CASSFPGDSQETQYF
>TRBV27|TRBJ1-2|.|TRBD1
TGTGCCAGCACTAAAACCGGGACAGGCGACCTTACCTTC
CASTKTGTGDLTF
>TRBV2|TRBJ1-2|.|.
TGTGCCAGCTCGGCAGGGACTAACTATGGCTACACCTTC
CASSAGTNYGYTF
>TRBV12-3/TRBV12-4|TRBJ2-2|.|.
TGTGCCAGCAGTTTAAGCGTTTTCGGGGAGCTGTTTTTT
CASSLSVFGELFF
>TRBV18|TRBJ2-5|.|TRBD1
TGTGCCAGCTCACCTCGGGACAGGGCCCAAGAGACCCAGTACTTC
CASSPRDRAQETQYF
>TRBV5-4|TRBJ2-1|.|TRBD1
TGTGCCAGCAGCCGACGGACAGGGGCCTACAATGAGCAGTTCTTC
CASSRRTGAYNEQFF
>TRBV19|TRBJ1-1|.|TRBD1
TGTGCCAGTAGTAGGGGACAGGCGAGCACTGAAGCTTTCTTT
CASSRGQASTEAFF
>TRBV27|TRBJ2-5|.|TRBD2
TGTGCCAGCGGGGGTACTAGCGGGGGTGAGACCCAGTACTTC
CASGGTSGGETQYF
>TRBV13|TRBJ2-7|.|.
TGTGCCAGCAGCTTAGGCGGACAACTCTACGAGCAGTACTTC
CASSLGGQLYEQYF
>TRBV7-2|TRBJ1-5|.|.
TGTGCCAGCAGCTCCCGGAGGAACAATCAGCCCCAGCATTTT
CASSSRRNNQPQHF
>TRBV6-1|TRBJ1-2|.|TRBD1
TGTGCCAGCAGTGAAAGAACAGGGGCCCGCAACTATGGCTACACCTTC
CASSERTGARNYGYTF
>TRBV10-3|TRBJ1-2|once|.
TGTGCCATCAGTGAGGGGGGCCGAACGAGCTATGGCTACACCTTC
CAISEGGRTSYGYTF
>TRBV15|TRBJ1-4|.|.
TGTGCCACCAGTAATAGCGTTAGGTCTACAACTAATGAAAAACTGTTTTTT
CATSNSVRSTTNEKLFF
>TRBV7-2|TRBJ2-7|.|TRBD1
TGTGCCAGCAGCTTCCGGGACAGGGCCTACGAGCAGTACTTC
CASSFRDRAYEQYF
>TRBV7-9|TRBJ1-1|.|.
TGTGCCAGCAGCTCACAGGGTAACGCTGAAGCTTTCTTT
CASSSQGNAEAFF
>TRBV4-2|TRBJ2-1|.|TRBD2
TGTGCCAGCAGCCGGGGGGGGTACAATGAGCAGTTCTTC
CASSRGGYNEQFF
>TRBV7-2|TRBJ1-6|.|TRBD1
TGTGCCAGCAGCTGGATTAGGGGGCTGGGGGGTTCACCCCTCCACTTT
CASSWIRGLGGSPLHF
>TRBV18|TRBJ1-1|.|TRBD1
TGTGCCAGCTCACGCGGGACAGGGGGATTAGCTTTCTTT
CASSRGTGGLAFF
>TRBV6-5|TRBJ2-3|.|.
TGTGCCAGCAGATCGGGACTTTCAACAGATACGCAGTATTTT
CASRSGLSTDTQYF
>TRBV4-1|TRBJ1-1|.|.
TGCGCCAGCAGCCAAGAAGGTCTGGGACTTGGGAGGAACACTGAAGCTTTCTTT
CASSQEGLGLGRNTEAFF